This TCR beta chain came from a study of blood T cell repertoires in COVID-19. Study at large: The origin of the acute and convalescent COVID-19 samples was the United States, Italy and Spain.

TCRdb's copy holds only in-frame clones and misses some; the assay was immunoSEQ multiplex PCR. The sample yields fewer than 450,000 clones, about 90% seen once. Germline loops: CDR1 SEHNR, CDR2 FQNEAQ (reference sequence). Trimming took 5 bases from V and 6 from J, leaving 10 bases between them. This CDR3 region has 12 residues. Enrolled through a virtual design, the participants were between 18 and 89 years of age and came from around 25 US areas. Participant reports of clinical history set cohort assignment. Cohort 3 recovery required two negative PCRs, clearance, or symptom resolution. The sequencing sample was made of PBMCs or T cells enriched from blood (not recorded which). The J gene is TRBJ1-2, the V gene TRBV7-9; perhaps TRBD1 as D (5 bases). This TCR came from a man between 18 and 35 years old who had recovered from COVID-19. In DNA, the CDR3 is TGTGCCAGCAGCCCCTTCAGGGATGGCTACACCTTC. Protein: CASSPFRDGYTF.